These T cell receptor beta chains were read from a single sample in a study of T cells in Graves' hyperthyroidism and ophthalmopathy. A single record per CDR3 protein comes from TCRdb applying MiXCR to the multiplex PCR reads. This table has nearly 600,000 distinct CDR3 sequences, approximately 15% appearing once. The sample consisted of blood. All receptors come from a woman under 30 with Graves' ophthalmopathy. Both conserved end residues are part of each CDR3. The D gene is left open where the match is weak. Not all rows give a size; the values are once, few, many and, for expanded clones, a class.

abundance,j_gene,v_gene,d_gene,CDR3nt,CDR3aa
many,TRBJ2-7,TRBV20-1,.,TGCAGTGCTCTAGACGGGGTCGCCTACGAGCAGTACTTC,CSALDGVAYEQYF
.,TRBJ1-2,TRBV20-1,.,TGCAGTGCTAGAGATCCCCAAAGAGGGACACCCCTCGGTGGCTATGGCTACACCTTC,CSARDPQRGTPLGGYGYTF
many,TRBJ2-7,TRBV5-6,.,TGTGCCAGCAGCTTTACACAGGGGAGGGACGAGCAGTACTTC,CASSFTQGRDEQYF
many,TRBJ1-2,TRBV2,.,TGTGCCAGCAGAGTGGGAGTGGGCTATGGCTACACCTTC,CASRVGVGYGYTF
many,TRBJ2-7,TRBV4-2,.,TGTGCCAGCAGCCAAGATCAGCCGCCAACCTACGAGCAGTACTTC,CASSQDQPPTYEQYF
few,TRBJ2-5,TRBV6-1,TRBD2,TGTGCCAGCAGTTCCCCACTAGCGGGCCAAGAGACCCAGTACTTC,CASSSPLAGQETQYF
many,TRBJ2-6,TRBV5-1,.,TGCGCCAGCAGAGCCCGACGGAGCTCTGGGGCCAACGTCCTGACTTTC,CASRARRSSGANVLTF
many,TRBJ2-3,TRBV3-1,.,TGTGCCAGCAGCCAATTTGGGACAGATACGCAGTATTTT,CASSQFGTDTQYF
many,TRBJ2-1,TRBV7-9,.,TGTGCCAGCGGGAGGATGAATGAGCAGTTCTTC,CASGRMNEQFF
.,TRBJ2-3,TRBV19,TRBD1,TGTGCCTGTAATTGGGCAGGGGGTCCAGATACGCAGTATTTT,CACNWAGGPDTQYF
.,TRBJ2-3,TRBV5-6,.,TGTGCCAGCAGCCGGAGCGGAGAAGATAAGCAGTATTTT,CASSRSGEDKQYF
.,TRBJ2-2,TRBV7-9,.,TGTGCCAGCAACCATGGGAACCGGGAGCTGTTTTTT,CASNHGNRELFF
few,TRBJ2-3,TRBV29-1,TRBD1,TGCAGCGTTGAATCCAGGGGGCCGTCCACAGATACGCAGTATTTT,CSVESRGPSTDTQYF
.,TRBJ2-1,TRBV20-1,.,TGCAGTGCTTCGCCATCAATTGAGCAGTTCTTC,CSASPSIEQFF
many,TRBJ1-5,TRBV20-1,TRBD1,TGCAGTGCTGGGACAGGGGAAGTGAGTCAGCCCCAGCATTTT,CSAGTGEVSQPQHF
.,TRBJ2-2,TRBV5-4,.,TGTGCCACCGCCGGCGGAAGGGGAACCCTTCACACCGGGGAGCTGTTTTTT,CATAGGRGTLHTGELFF
few,TRBJ2-7,TRBV24-1,.,TGTGCCACCAGTGACCCCGGATCCCGATACGAGCAGTACTTC,CATSDPGSRYEQYF
many,TRBJ1-1,TRBV29-1,TRBD1,TGCAGCGTTGGACAGGGCGGGGGTACTGAAGCTTTCTTT,CSVGQGGGTEAFF
.,TRBJ2-3,TRBV5-1,TRBD2,TGCGCCAGCAGATCGGGGGGGCAGAGCACAGATACGCAGTATTTT,CASRSGGQSTDTQYF
many,TRBJ2-5,TRBV7-9,.,TGTGCCAGCAGCTCCCCCCAAGAAGAGACCCAGTACTTC,CASSSPQEETQYF
.,TRBJ2-7,TRBV18,TRBD2,TGTGCCAGCTCACCACCGGGGCTAGCGGGTCCCCACGAGCAGTACTTC,CASSPPGLAGPHEQYF
many,TRBJ1-1,TRBV29-1,TRBD1,TGCAGCGTTGATCGGACAGGGAACACTGAAGCTTTCTTT,CSVDRTGNTEAFF
many,TRBJ2-1,TRBV12-3/TRBV12-4,.,TGTGCCAGCAGCTCCAGGACTGGGGAGAATGAGCAGTTCTTC,CASSSRTGENEQFF
.,TRBJ2-5,TRBV7-2,.,TGTGCCAGCAGCGCTTGGGGGACCCAGTACTTC,CASSAWGTQYF
many,TRBJ1-1,TRBV20-1,.,TGCAGTGCTAGAGCCAGGGCTCTGAACACTGAAGCTTTCTTT,CSARARALNTEAFF
.,TRBJ1-5,TRBV4-1,.,TGCGCCAGCAGCCAAGGCCTATTGGAGCCCCAGCATTTT,CASSQGLLEPQHF
.,TRBJ2-7,TRBV9,.,TGTGCCAGCAGCGTAGGGACAGATCCTTTCTACGAGCAGTACTTC,CASSVGTDPFYEQYF
many,TRBJ2-1,TRBV6-5,TRBD2,TGTGCCAGCAGTTACGTAGCGGGAGAGGATGAGCAGTTCTTC,CASSYVAGEDEQFF
many,TRBJ1-4,TRBV27,.,TGTGCCAGCAGTTTTATGTTCGCGGGTAATGAAAAACTGTTTTTT,CASSFMFAGNEKLFF
.,TRBJ1-6,TRBV6-1,.,TGTGCCAGCACGGAGGGCTCCTATAATTCACCCCTCCACTTT,CASTEGSYNSPLHF
.,TRBJ1-6,TRBV7-3,.,TGTGCCACCACAACCCCGACAGGTCTAGAGTCACCCCTCCACTTT,CATTTPTGLESPLHF
few,TRBJ2-2,TRBV27,TRBD2,TGTGCCAGCATCCCTCTGACTAGCGGGAGAAGTTGGGGCGGGGAGCTGTTTTTT,CASIPLTSGRSWGGELFF
many,TRBJ2-2,TRBV11-3,.,TGTGCCAGCAGCTTGACTAGAGGGACCGGGGAGCTGTTTTTT,CASSLTRGTGELFF
many,TRBJ2-3,TRBV7-9,.,TGTGCCAGCAGCTGGGCAGATACGCAGTATTTT,CASSWADTQYF
few,TRBJ2-1,TRBV18,.,TGTGCCAGCTCAACGGACTCCTCCTACAATGAGCAGTTCTTC,CASSTDSSYNEQFF
many,TRBJ1-2,TRBV3-1,TRBD1,TGTGCCAGCAGCAAAGGGGGCCCTAACTATGGCTACACCTTC,CASSKGGPNYGYTF
many,TRBJ1-4,TRBV4-1,.,TGCGCCAGCAGCCGAGAGACTAATGAAAAACTGTTTTTT,CASSRETNEKLFF
.,TRBJ2-1,TRBV7-2,TRBD2,TGTGCCAGCAGCTCCCTAAGAGCGGGAGTTGAGGCCTACAATGAGCAGTTCTTC,CASSSLRAGVEAYNEQFF
.,TRBJ2-1,TRBV19,.,TGTGCCAGTACCCCCAGCGTCAGAGAGACTAGCAATGAGCAGTTCTTC,CASTPSVRETSNEQFF
many,TRBJ1-1,TRBV3-1,TRBD1,TGTGCCAGCAGCCTCGTGACAGGGGGGATTTGGGAAGCTTTCTTT,CASSLVTGGIWEAFF
.,TRBJ2-3,TRBV30,.,TGTGCCTGGAGTGTACTCTGGCAAGAGGGCACTCAGGTGGGGGGCACAGATACGCAGTATTTT,CAWSVLWQEGTQVGGTDTQYF
.,TRBJ1-2,TRBV6-2/TRBV6-3,.,TGTGCCAGCAGTTACTCGAATGATAACTATGGCTACACCTTC,CASSYSNDNYGYTF
once,TRBJ2-3,TRBV12-3/TRBV12-4,TRBD1,TGTGCCAGCAGTTCACAGGGGGCGAGCCTCTTAGATACGCAGTATTTT,CASSSQGASLLDTQYF
many,TRBJ2-5,TRBV7-9,TRBD2,TGTGCCACCCGATTAGGGACTAGCGGGGGGGAAGAGACCCAGTACTTC,CATRLGTSGGEETQYF
many,TRBJ2-1,TRBV28,.,TGTGCCTCCCTTAGCGGAAGCTCCTACAATGAGCAGTTCTTC,CASLSGSSYNEQFF
many,TRBJ1-1,TRBV28,TRBD1,TGTGCCAGCAGCCGGGACAGGGGCTTGGGGGCTGAAGCTTTCTTT,CASSRDRGLGAEAFF
many,TRBJ1-2,TRBV2,.,TGTGCCAGCAGTGAACGGGCAGGGGTCATCTATGGCTACACCTTC,CASSERAGVIYGYTF
.,TRBJ2-3,TRBV5-4,TRBD1,TGTGCCAGCAGCACGGGACAGGGCCTCGGGGATACGCAGTATTTT,CASSTGQGLGDTQYF
few,TRBJ2-7,TRBV13,TRBD2,TGTGCCAGCAGCTTACCGGTAGGACTAGCGGGAGGCAAGAGCTCCTACGAGCAGTACTTC,CASSLPVGLAGGKSSYEQYF
many,TRBJ1-1,TRBV27,.,TGTGCCAGCAGTAAACTCACCAACGGGGCTGAAGCTTTCTTT,CASSKLTNGAEAFF
few,TRBJ2-3,TRBV5-4,.,TGTGCCTCCTCATGGGGTCGGGCTGCAGATACGCAGTATTTT,CASSWGRAADTQYF
many,TRBJ2-2,TRBV12-3/TRBV12-4,.,TGTGCCAGCAGTCTAATGGGGTCTCGCGGGGAGCTGTTTTTT,CASSLMGSRGELFF
many,TRBJ2-1,TRBV12-5,TRBD2,TGTGCTAGTGGTTTTTCAGAGCGGGAGGGCCGAGGTGAGCAGTTCTTC,CASGFSEREGRGEQFF